One sample yielded the 4 T cell receptor beta chains listed below, sequenced in a study of T cell responses to AZD1222 COVID-19 vaccine. TCRdb's table, derived via immunoSEQ multiplex PCR, lists solely in-frame clones and lacks some. The data hold 35,000 to 55,000 clones, with 80% observed a single time. Sequencing used peripheral blood, obtained 28 days after the second dose of the MenACWY control vaccine. The receptor source for this set is an adult who received the MenACWY meningococcal vaccine as a control.

V gene TRBV27 combines with J gene TRBJ1-6; D gene uncertain. CDR3 size: 15 residues. The germline CDR1 and CDR2 sequences are MNHEY and SMNVEV (reference sequence). V dropped 1 base and J dropped 8 bases, with 12 bases sitting between them. CDR3 bases: TGTGCCAGCAGTTTATATCTGGGTCTGGATTCACCCCTCCACTTT. Its protein is CASSLYLGLDSPLHF.

This clone turned up a few times. This rearrangement joins TRBV5-1 to TRBJ2-3; TRBD1 matches at 8 bases. The germline V gene encodes CDR1 SGHRS and CDR2 YFSETQ. The junction had 8 bases not matched to a gene; V was cut back by 0 bases and J by 5 bases. This CDR3 has 16 amino acids. The CDR3 is CASSLGQGNLGDTQYF. As DNA, the CDR3 is TGCGCCAGCAGCTTGGGACAGGGGAACTTGGGAGATACGCAGTATTTT.

This chain joins TRBV28 and TRBJ1-1; D unresolved. The CDR3 contains 11 residues. V lost 3 bases, J lost 7 bases, and 6 bases lay in between. CDR1 MDHEN and CDR2 SYDVKM come from the germline V gene. For the CDR3, the DNA is TGTGCCAGCAGTTTGGGTCGTGAAGCTTTCTTT. Protein product: CASSLGREAFF.

This clone showed up just once. This chain connects TRBV9 to TRBJ2-2; TRBD1 is a possible D gene (9 bases). V was pared by 0 bases and J by 8 bases, with 29 bases between. The CDR3 has 20 residues. Germline V gene sequence: CDR1 SGDLS, CDR2 YYNGEE. CDR3 sequence: CASSVASGGTGIGPGGELFF. The CDR3 DNA is TGTGCCAGCAGCGTAGCATCGGGAGGGACAGGGATTGGGCCTGGGGGGGAGCTGTTTTTT.